The text below deals with one T cell receptor beta chain. This sample is drawn from a study of T cell changes during pregnancy in multiple sclerosis. Only in-frame clones appear in the TCRdb table, and some are missing; sequencing was by immunoSEQ multiplex PCR. The table lists roughly 40,000 clones, about 94% of them singletons. CDR1 and CDR2 (germline): SGHRS, YFSETQ. The CDR3 has 15 amino acids. The ends lost 1 base at V and 6 bases at J; junction bases unmatched: 6. The starting material was CD4+ T cells from peripheral blood mononuclear cells, obtained after pregnancy. This TCR was recovered from a female donor with multiple sclerosis, enrolled in a pregnancy study. The J gene is TRBJ1-2, the V gene TRBV5-1, with 10 bases fitting TRBD1. The CDR3 DNA follows: TGCGCCAGCAGCTTGACGACAGGGGGCCAAGATGGCTACACCTTC. This translates into CASSLTTGGQDGYTF.